This T cell receptor (beta chain) is from a study of cytomegalovirus exposure and HLA in healthy donors. In the case of this clone: Its target is unknown.

The CDR3 totals 15 residues. After removal of 2 bases from V and 3 bases from J, the junction contained 6 bases not matched to a gene. Germline V gene lookup returns CDR1 SGHTA and CDR2 FQGNSA. It was with 60 Vbeta and 13 Jbeta primers that the PCR ran. Measured with immunoSEQ multiplex PCR; TCRdb has only the in-frame clones, and not every one. The table has roughly 100,000 clones, just over 75% seen once. Study outcomes and limitations: Segments of the TCR beta V type were, in most cases, productive about 87% or about 30% of the time in an earlier analysis. A later analysis showed HLA-associated TCR beta chains outstripping equally common others in clonal expansion.

Specimen: PBMCs. This receptor was identified in a man between 35 and 55 years old in good health and CMV-seropositive. The chain recombines TRBV7-2 with TRBJ2-7; 8 positions agree with TRBD1. As DNA, the CDR3 is TGTGCCAGCAGCTTAAGGGTTGGACAGGGCTACGAGCAGTACTTC. Encoded protein: CASSLRVGQGYEQYF. Full variable domain (rest looked up from reference TRBV7-2 and TRBJ2-7): GAGVSQSPSNKVTEKGKDVELRCDPISGHTALYWYRQSLGQGLEFLIYFQGNSAPDKSGLPSDRFSAERTGGSVSTLTIQRTQQEDSAVYLCASSLRVGQGYEQYFGPGTRLTVT.